The T cell receptor beta chain described here comes from a study of CD8+ T cells in alopecia areata. This CDR3 contains 17 residues. The trim removed 4 bases at V and 7 bases at J, leaving 12 bases unmatched. CDR1 is LGHNA, CDR2 YNFKEQ, per germline. Extracted RNA was reverse transcribed, and the resulting cDNA served as sequencing template. Sequenced by immunoSEQ multiplex PCR; TCRdb stores in-frame clones only, minus some. The table has about 280,000 clones, 58% seen once; the top ten hold under 2%. Noted treatment: oral pan-JAK inhibitor, 5-10 mg twice daily. Broader study findings: Many expanded lesional clones remained in scalp and blood on tofacitinib. Lesional tissue from the scalp (especially in alopecia totalis/universalis) showed higher clonality than normal scalp.

This clone showed up just a few times. The antigen is unknown. The sequence was collected from a human donor with alopecia areata. This chain connects TRBV4-2 to TRBJ2-1; 11 positions agree with TRBD2. Here the sequenced sample was CD4+ T cells sorted from blood, taken at week 24, from a patient treated with tofacitinib. As DNA, the CDR3 is TGTGCCAGCAGCCGTTTTCTAGCGGGGGGCCAAATGAATGAGCAGTTCTTC. Protein product: CASSRFLAGGQMNEQFF.